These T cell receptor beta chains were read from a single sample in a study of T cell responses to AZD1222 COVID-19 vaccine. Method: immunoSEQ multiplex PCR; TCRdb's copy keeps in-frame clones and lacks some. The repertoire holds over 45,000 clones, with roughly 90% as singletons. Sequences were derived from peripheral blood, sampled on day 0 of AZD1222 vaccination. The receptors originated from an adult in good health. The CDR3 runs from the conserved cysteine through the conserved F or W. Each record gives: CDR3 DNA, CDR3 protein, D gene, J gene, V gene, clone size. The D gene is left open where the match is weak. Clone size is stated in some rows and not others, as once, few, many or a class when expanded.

CDR3nt: TGTGCCAGCACCCCTACCTTGGGCAACTATGGCTACACCTTC; CDR3aa: CASTPTLGNYGYTF; d_gene: NA; j_gene: TRBJ1-2; v_gene: TRBV28; abundance: NA
CDR3nt: TGTGCCAGCAGCTTAGGTCTGGGGAGGGGACTAGCGGGAGTGGGGGCCTACGAGCAGTACTTC; CDR3aa: CASSLGLGRGLAGVGAYEQYF; d_gene: TRBD2; j_gene: TRBJ2-7; v_gene: TRBV13; abundance: NA
CDR3nt: TGTGCCAGCAGCTTAGCCGCGAGGGGCGAAACAGATACGCAGTATTTT; CDR3aa: CASSLAARGETDTQYF; d_gene: NA; j_gene: TRBJ2-3; v_gene: TRBV7-2; abundance: NA
CDR3nt: TGTGCCAGCAGTTTTGCGTCCGGAACCTTCGGGGAGCAGTTCTTC; CDR3aa: CASSFASGTFGEQFF; d_gene: NA; j_gene: TRBJ2-1; v_gene: TRBV27; abundance: NA
CDR3nt: TGTGCCAGCAGTTACTTTGCCCCCTACGAGCAGTACTTC; CDR3aa: CASSYFAPYEQYF; d_gene: NA; j_gene: TRBJ2-7; v_gene: TRBV6-2/TRBV6-3; abundance: NA
CDR3nt: TGCGCCAGCAGGACCGGGACCCAAGGGTTTGGGGAGCTGTTTTTT; CDR3aa: CASRTGTQGFGELFF; d_gene: NA; j_gene: TRBJ2-2; v_gene: TRBV5-1; abundance: once
CDR3nt: TGTGCCAGTAGTAGGAGGGGCGGACGAATGAACACTGAAGCTTTCTTT; CDR3aa: CASSRRGGRMNTEAFF; d_gene: NA; j_gene: TRBJ1-1; v_gene: TRBV19; abundance: once
CDR3nt: TGTGCCAGCAGCTTAGTGGGGGCCCGGACTGAAGCTTTCTTT; CDR3aa: CASSLVGARTEAFF; d_gene: NA; j_gene: TRBJ1-1; v_gene: TRBV7-2; abundance: NA
CDR3nt: TGTGCCAGCTGGGGGGCCGGTCAGCCCCAGCATTTT; CDR3aa: CASWGAGQPQHF; d_gene: NA; j_gene: TRBJ1-5; v_gene: TRBV2; abundance: NA
CDR3nt: TGTGCCAGCAGCGCGGACTTTTACACCGGGGAGCTGTTTTTT; CDR3aa: CASSADFYTGELFF; d_gene: NA; j_gene: TRBJ2-2; v_gene: TRBV9; abundance: once
CDR3nt: TGTGCCAGCAGCTTACGGGGGCTTTTCCCAACCAACTATGGCTACACCTTC; CDR3aa: CASSLRGLFPTNYGYTF; d_gene: NA; j_gene: TRBJ1-2; v_gene: TRBV7-8; abundance: NA
CDR3nt: TGTGCCAGCAGCCCCGGGGCAGGGGGTCGGGAAAAACTGTTTTTT; CDR3aa: CASSPGAGGREKLFF; d_gene: TRBD1; j_gene: TRBJ1-4; v_gene: TRBV6-6; abundance: NA
CDR3nt: TGCGCCAGCAGCTTGGTTGACAGGGGTGGCAATCAGCCCCAGCATTTT; CDR3aa: CASSLVDRGGNQPQHF; d_gene: TRBD1; j_gene: TRBJ1-5; v_gene: TRBV5-1; abundance: NA
CDR3nt: TGTGCCAGCAGTACGACCCCAGGGATAGATGAGCAGTTCTTC; CDR3aa: CASSTTPGIDEQFF; d_gene: NA; j_gene: TRBJ2-1; v_gene: TRBV6-5; abundance: NA
CDR3nt: TGTGCCAGCAGCTTGGGCAGTTCCAAGGGGGGCTACACCTTC; CDR3aa: CASSLGSSKGGYTF; d_gene: NA; j_gene: TRBJ1-2; v_gene: TRBV5-6; abundance: once
CDR3nt: TGTGCCAGCAGTCAACCGGGACAGGGGGCGCTTACGGAAGCCCCCTTCTACGAGCAGTACTTC; CDR3aa: CASSQPGQGALTEAPFYEQYF; d_gene: TRBD1; j_gene: TRBJ2-7; v_gene: TRBV2; abundance: NA
CDR3nt: TGTGCCAGCAGTGAGACAGATTCACCCCTCCACTTT; CDR3aa: CASSETDSPLHF; d_gene: NA; j_gene: TRBJ1-6; v_gene: TRBV27; abundance: NA
CDR3nt: TGTGCCAGCAGCTATTACGGGACGCCGGGACTAGGGGCCTACAATGAGCAGTTCTTC; CDR3aa: CASSYYGTPGLGAYNEQFF; d_gene: TRBD2; j_gene: TRBJ2-1; v_gene: TRBV9; abundance: NA
CDR3nt: TGTGCCAGCAGCGTAGCTGGAGCGGGAGCGAGATACAATGAGCAGTTCTTC; CDR3aa: CASSVAGAGARYNEQFF; d_gene: TRBD2; j_gene: TRBJ2-1; v_gene: TRBV9; abundance: few
CDR3nt: TGTGCCAGCAGCAGTAGCGGGAGGGCCCAATCGGAGACCCAGTACTTC; CDR3aa: CASSSSGRAQSETQYF; d_gene: TRBD2; j_gene: TRBJ2-5; v_gene: TRBV28; abundance: NA
CDR3nt: TGCGCCAGCAGTGAATCTAGCGGGACCACCTACGAGCAGTACTTC; CDR3aa: CASSESSGTTYEQYF; d_gene: TRBD2; j_gene: TRBJ2-7; v_gene: TRBV10-2; abundance: NA
CDR3nt: TGCGCCAGCAGCTTGGTACCCTTTTCCTACAATGAGCAGTTCTTC; CDR3aa: CASSLVPFSYNEQFF; d_gene: NA; j_gene: TRBJ2-1; v_gene: TRBV5-1; abundance: few
CDR3nt: TGTGCCAGCTCACCGGGTAGAACCTCCTACGAGCAGTACTTC; CDR3aa: CASSPGRTSYEQYF; d_gene: NA; j_gene: TRBJ2-7; v_gene: TRBV18; abundance: NA
CDR3nt: TGTGCCTGGAGTGTACGACGGGGACAGGGATCTGTTAGCAATCAGCCCCAGCATTTT; CDR3aa: CAWSVRRGQGSVSNQPQHF; d_gene: TRBD1; j_gene: TRBJ1-5; v_gene: TRBV30; abundance: NA
CDR3nt: TGTGCCAGCAAGGACAGGACCTACGAGCAGTACTTC; CDR3aa: CASKDRTYEQYF; d_gene: TRBD1; j_gene: TRBJ2-7; v_gene: TRBV28; abundance: NA
CDR3nt: TGTGCCAGCCTAGGGGCAGGGGTGGTTCATGGCTACACCTTC; CDR3aa: CASLGAGVVHGYTF; d_gene: NA; j_gene: TRBJ1-2; v_gene: TRBV2; abundance: NA
CDR3nt: TGTGCCAGCAGCTTAGCGGGGGGCGGGAGTAAGGCCGGGGAGCTGTTTTTT; CDR3aa: CASSLAGGGSKAGELFF; d_gene: NA; j_gene: TRBJ2-2; v_gene: TRBV7-2; abundance: few
CDR3nt: TGTGCCAGCAGCTTAGGTCACAGGGGCTACGAGCAGTACTTC; CDR3aa: CASSLGHRGYEQYF; d_gene: TRBD1; j_gene: TRBJ2-7; v_gene: TRBV7-8; abundance: NA
CDR3nt: TGTGCCAGCAGCTTATTCCCGGGAGGGCCGAGCACAGATACGCAGTATTTT; CDR3aa: CASSLFPGGPSTDTQYF; d_gene: TRBD2; j_gene: TRBJ2-3; v_gene: TRBV11-2; abundance: NA
CDR3nt: TGTGTCAGAAGCCCCCGGGGGAGGGGCCATTCCTACGAGCAGTACTTC; CDR3aa: CVRSPRGRGHSYEQYF; d_gene: NA; j_gene: TRBJ2-7; v_gene: TRBV7-5; abundance: once
CDR3nt: TGTGCCAGCAGCGCCCGGGACAGGAGCTATGGCTACACCTTC; CDR3aa: CASSARDRSYGYTF; d_gene: TRBD1; j_gene: TRBJ1-2; v_gene: TRBV7-2; abundance: NA
CDR3nt: TGTGCCAGTAGTATTATCCGGGCAGCGGGAGGGACAGATACGCAGTATTTT; CDR3aa: CASSIIRAAGGTDTQYF; d_gene: TRBD2; j_gene: TRBJ2-3; v_gene: TRBV19; abundance: NA
CDR3nt: TGTGCCAGCAGCTTGCGGGGGGCTATGACTGAAGCTTTCTTT; CDR3aa: CASSLRGAMTEAFF; d_gene: NA; j_gene: TRBJ1-1; v_gene: TRBV7-3; abundance: once
CDR3nt: TGTGCCAGTACCCCTACGGGGTTCTATGGCTACACCTTC; CDR3aa: CASTPTGFYGYTF; d_gene: NA; j_gene: TRBJ1-2; v_gene: TRBV19; abundance: NA
CDR3nt: TGTGCCAGCAGTTTCTCGGGGGCCGACAGGGAGGAGTACTTC; CDR3aa: CASSFSGADREEYF; d_gene: NA; j_gene: TRBJ2-5; v_gene: TRBV28; abundance: NA
CDR3nt: TGTGCCAGCGCCTTAGCGGGAGGGAACGGTTACGAGCAGTACTTC; CDR3aa: CASALAGGNGYEQYF; d_gene: TRBD2; j_gene: TRBJ2-7; v_gene: TRBV6-5; abundance: once
CDR3nt: TGTGCCAGCACCTACTCCGGAAGCGGGACCGTAGATACGCAGTATTTT; CDR3aa: CASTYSGSGTVDTQYF; d_gene: TRBD2; j_gene: TRBJ2-3; v_gene: TRBV28; abundance: NA
CDR3nt: TGTGCCTGTGACGGAAGAAGATTCGACGAGCAGTACTTC; CDR3aa: CACDGRRFDEQYF; d_gene: NA; j_gene: TRBJ2-7; v_gene: TRBV30; abundance: NA
CDR3nt: TGTGCTAGTGGGTCCACAGATACGCAGTATTTT; CDR3aa: CASGSTDTQYF; d_gene: NA; j_gene: TRBJ2-3; v_gene: TRBV12-5; abundance: NA
CDR3nt: TGTGCCAGCAGTGAATCGGACTTCACAGATACGCAGTATTTT; CDR3aa: CASSESDFTDTQYF; d_gene: NA; j_gene: TRBJ2-3; v_gene: TRBV25-1; abundance: NA
CDR3nt: TGTGCCATCAGTAAGGGAGACAGGGTTGGAAACACCATATATTTT; CDR3aa: CAISKGDRVGNTIYF; d_gene: TRBD1; j_gene: TRBJ1-3; v_gene: TRBV10-3; abundance: NA
CDR3nt: TGCAGCGTGACGCCTGGGAGCGGGAGGGCCGCAGGGGAGCTGTTTTTT; CDR3aa: CSVTPGSGRAAGELFF; d_gene: TRBD2; j_gene: TRBJ2-2; v_gene: TRBV29-1; abundance: NA
CDR3nt: TGTGCCAGCAGCAATACACCGGGACAGGGCAACAATGAGCAGTTCTTC; CDR3aa: CASSNTPGQGNNEQFF; d_gene: TRBD1; j_gene: TRBJ2-1; v_gene: TRBV13; abundance: NA
CDR3nt: TGTGCCAGCAGTTTATGGGGGAAGAATCAGCCCCAGCATTTT; CDR3aa: CASSLWGKNQPQHF; d_gene: NA; j_gene: TRBJ1-5; v_gene: TRBV27; abundance: NA
CDR3nt: TGTGCCATCAGTACTGACAGGGTGAACTCTGGGGCCAACGTCCTGACTTTC; CDR3aa: CAISTDRVNSGANVLTF; d_gene: TRBD1; j_gene: TRBJ2-6; v_gene: TRBV10-3; abundance: NA
CDR3nt: TGTGCCAGCGGTGTGGGTCTGGTAGGTGGCTACACCTTC; CDR3aa: CASGVGLVGGYTF; d_gene: NA; j_gene: TRBJ1-2; v_gene: TRBV2; abundance: NA
CDR3nt: TGTGCCAGTCGGACTAGCTCGGTGCCTCAAGAGACCCAGTACTTC; CDR3aa: CASRTSSVPQETQYF; d_gene: TRBD2; j_gene: TRBJ2-5; v_gene: TRBV19; abundance: NA
CDR3nt: TGTGCCAGCAGCTTGCGAGGGACTGAAGCTTTCTTT; CDR3aa: CASSLRGTEAFF; d_gene: NA; j_gene: TRBJ1-1; v_gene: TRBV5-4; abundance: NA
CDR3nt: TGTGCCAGCAGCTTAAATTCGGCAGGGACCAATTCACCCCTCCACTTT; CDR3aa: CASSLNSAGTNSPLHF; d_gene: NA; j_gene: TRBJ1-6; v_gene: TRBV7-3; abundance: few
CDR3nt: TGTGCCACCAGCAGAACTAGCTACTCCTACAATGAGCAGTTCTTC; CDR3aa: CATSRTSYSYNEQFF; d_gene: NA; j_gene: TRBJ2-1; v_gene: TRBV15; abundance: NA
CDR3nt: TGCAGTGCTAGTCCTAGCGGGAGGGTTTACAATGAGCAGTTCTTC; CDR3aa: CSASPSGRVYNEQFF; d_gene: TRBD2; j_gene: TRBJ2-1; v_gene: TRBV20-1; abundance: NA
CDR3nt: TGTGCCTGGAGTATATTGCAAGGCACCGGGGAGCTGTTTTTT; CDR3aa: CAWSILQGTGELFF; d_gene: NA; j_gene: TRBJ2-2; v_gene: TRBV30; abundance: NA
CDR3nt: TGTGCCAGTAGACGGGGGATTAATACGCAGTATTTT; CDR3aa: CASRRGINTQYF; d_gene: NA; j_gene: TRBJ2-3; v_gene: TRBV3-1/TRBV3-2; abundance: once
CDR3nt: TGTGCCAGCAGTCGAGGGCAGGGGAACACTGAAGCTTTCTTT; CDR3aa: CASSRGQGNTEAFF; d_gene: NA; j_gene: TRBJ1-1; v_gene: TRBV6-4; abundance: NA
CDR3nt: TGTGCCTGGAGTGCGACTGTTTACAATGAGCAGTTCTTC; CDR3aa: CAWSATVYNEQFF; d_gene: NA; j_gene: TRBJ2-1; v_gene: TRBV30; abundance: NA